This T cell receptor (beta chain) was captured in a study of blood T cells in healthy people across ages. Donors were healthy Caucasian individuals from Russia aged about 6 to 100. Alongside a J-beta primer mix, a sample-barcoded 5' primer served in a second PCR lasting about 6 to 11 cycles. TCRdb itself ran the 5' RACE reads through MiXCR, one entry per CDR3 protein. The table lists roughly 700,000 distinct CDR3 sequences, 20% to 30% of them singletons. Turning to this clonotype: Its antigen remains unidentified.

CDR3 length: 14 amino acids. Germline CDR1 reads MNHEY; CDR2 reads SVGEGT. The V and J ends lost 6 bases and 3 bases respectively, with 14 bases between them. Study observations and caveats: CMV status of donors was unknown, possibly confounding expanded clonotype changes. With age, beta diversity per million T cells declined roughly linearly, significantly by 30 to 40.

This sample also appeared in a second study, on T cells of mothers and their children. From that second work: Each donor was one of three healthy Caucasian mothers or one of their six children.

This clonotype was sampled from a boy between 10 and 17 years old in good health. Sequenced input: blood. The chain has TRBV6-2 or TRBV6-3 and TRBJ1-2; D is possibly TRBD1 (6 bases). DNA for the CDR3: TGTGCCAGCAGGATGACAGGCGAACACTATGGCTACACCTTC. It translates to CASRMTGEHYGYTF.